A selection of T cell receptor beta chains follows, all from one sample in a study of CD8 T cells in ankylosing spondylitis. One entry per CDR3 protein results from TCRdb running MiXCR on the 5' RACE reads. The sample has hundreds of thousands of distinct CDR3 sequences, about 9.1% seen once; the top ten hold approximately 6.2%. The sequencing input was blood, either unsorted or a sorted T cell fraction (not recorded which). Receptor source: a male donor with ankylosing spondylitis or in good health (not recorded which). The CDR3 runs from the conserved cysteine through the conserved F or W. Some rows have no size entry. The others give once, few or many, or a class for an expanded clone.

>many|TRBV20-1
CSASSQEEGGYTF
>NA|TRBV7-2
CASSYGLASSYNEQFF
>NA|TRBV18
CASSPAVSYEQYF
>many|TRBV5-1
CASSVNAWEPQHF
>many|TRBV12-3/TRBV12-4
CASRWDSGTGNTIYF
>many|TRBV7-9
CASSFQPSSYNEQFF
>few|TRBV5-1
CASSLVGQEYTGELFF
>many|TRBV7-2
CASSLGSRPYEQYF
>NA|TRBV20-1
CSALGGQGSYEQYF
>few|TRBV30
CAWGPDNPFYGYTF
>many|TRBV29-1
CSVVQNTEAFF
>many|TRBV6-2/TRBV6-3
CASSYSVGRGYSPLHF
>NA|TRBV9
CASSVRSDSFTDTQYF
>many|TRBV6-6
CASSSADLWPQHF
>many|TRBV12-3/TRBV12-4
CASSLAGGAVGETQYF
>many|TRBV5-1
CASSSFSGQGVREQYF
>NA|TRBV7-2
CASSTRTAHYEQYF
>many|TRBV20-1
CSARVLAETYEQYF
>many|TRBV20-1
CSAYGSGSGANVLTF
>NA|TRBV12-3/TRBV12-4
CASSLRHQNTEAFF
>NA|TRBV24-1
CATSDRHDPPDTQYF
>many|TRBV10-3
CAIRIAMNTEAFF
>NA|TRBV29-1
CSVEGPQGTTEAFF
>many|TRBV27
CASSLPTFEGRGGNTIYF
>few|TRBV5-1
CASSFGARPTQETQYF
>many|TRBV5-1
CASSLNLRDREKYGMTDTQYF
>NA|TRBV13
CANSLGSSGVLFF
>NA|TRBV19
CASSIRAGMEWIQYF
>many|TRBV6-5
CASSYPGFTEAFF
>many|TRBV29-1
CSVAVQGEPSGNTIYF
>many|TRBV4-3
CASSQEDGITGNTIYF
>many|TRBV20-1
CSAKTGLAGSNEQFF
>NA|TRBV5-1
CASSAGTSGNYEQYF
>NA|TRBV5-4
CASSLEGGGQPQHF
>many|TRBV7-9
CASSLGASGLEETQYF
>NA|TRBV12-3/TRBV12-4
CASSFSLIRGSGNSPLHF
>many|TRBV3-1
CASSQERLAGEWEQYF
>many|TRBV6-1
CASSPGTLIYYEQYF
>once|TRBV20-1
CSARKLLAGGPQETQYF
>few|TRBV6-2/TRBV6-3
CASSYGGLAAYNEQFF
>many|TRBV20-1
CSAHPMTSRFTDTQYF
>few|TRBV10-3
CAISESQGRLEAFF
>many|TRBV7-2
CASTRDRDRTGELFF